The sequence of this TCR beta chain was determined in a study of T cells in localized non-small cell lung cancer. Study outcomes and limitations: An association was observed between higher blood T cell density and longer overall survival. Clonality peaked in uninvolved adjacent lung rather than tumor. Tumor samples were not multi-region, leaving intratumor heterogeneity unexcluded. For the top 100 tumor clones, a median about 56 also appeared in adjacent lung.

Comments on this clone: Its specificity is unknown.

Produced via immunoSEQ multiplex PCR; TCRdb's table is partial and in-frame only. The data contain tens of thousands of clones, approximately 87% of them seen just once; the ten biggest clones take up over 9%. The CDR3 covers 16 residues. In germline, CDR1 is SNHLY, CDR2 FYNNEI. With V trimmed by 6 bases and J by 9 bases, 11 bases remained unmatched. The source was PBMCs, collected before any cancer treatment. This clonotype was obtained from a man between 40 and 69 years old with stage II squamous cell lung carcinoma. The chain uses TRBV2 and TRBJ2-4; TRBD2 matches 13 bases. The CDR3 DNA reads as TGTGCCAGCAGCAGCGGACTAGCGGGGGCCGGGGGCATTCAGTACTTC. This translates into CASSSGLAGAGGIQYF.